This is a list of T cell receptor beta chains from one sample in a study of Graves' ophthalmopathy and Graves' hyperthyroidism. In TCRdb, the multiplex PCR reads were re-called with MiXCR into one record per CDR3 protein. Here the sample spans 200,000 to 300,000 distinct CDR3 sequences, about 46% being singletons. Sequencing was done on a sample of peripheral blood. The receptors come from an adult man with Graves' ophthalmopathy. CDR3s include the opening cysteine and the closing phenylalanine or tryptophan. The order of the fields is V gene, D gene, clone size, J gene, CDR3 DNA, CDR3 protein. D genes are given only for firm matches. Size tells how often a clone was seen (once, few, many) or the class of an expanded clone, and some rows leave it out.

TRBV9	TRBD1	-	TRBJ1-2	TGTGCCAGCAGCCTCCGGACAGGGCAAGGGGATGGCTACACCTTC	CASSLRTGQGDGYTF
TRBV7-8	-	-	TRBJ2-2	TGTGCCAGCAGCTTCAGTCAGGAGAGGGACACCGGGGAGCTGTTTTTT	CASSFSQERDTGELFF
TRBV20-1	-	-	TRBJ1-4	TGCAGTGCTAGACCATTTCAGGGTGAGAGTGAAAAACTGTTTTTT	CSARPFQGESEKLFF
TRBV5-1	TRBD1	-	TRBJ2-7	TGCGCCAGCAGCTTCGGGACAGGGAACTACGAGCAGTACTTC	CASSFGTGNYEQYF
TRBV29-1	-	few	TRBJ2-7	TGCAGCGTTGAACCCGCCGGGACTCGAAGCTCCTACGAGCAGTACTTC	CSVEPAGTRSSYEQYF
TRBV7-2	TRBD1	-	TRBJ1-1	TGTGCCAGCAACGAACAGGGGGCGCAGGCTTTCTTT	CASNEQGAQAFF
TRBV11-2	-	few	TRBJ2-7	TGTGCCAGCAGCGGGGGGTCTATCAGCTCCTACGAGCAGTACTTC	CASSGGSISSYEQYF
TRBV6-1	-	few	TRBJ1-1	TGTGCCAGCAGGGGACTGTATGAGAACACTGAAGCTTTCTTT	CASRGLYENTEAFF
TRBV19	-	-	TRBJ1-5	TGTGCCAGTAGTATGTTGGGGGATCAGCCCCAGCATTTT	CASSMLGDQPQHF
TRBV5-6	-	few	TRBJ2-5	TGTGCCAGCAGCCTTCGGGCCCGCGCTTGGGAGACCCAGTACTTC	CASSLRARAWETQYF
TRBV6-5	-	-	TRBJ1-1	TGTGCCAGCATCAATCTAAGGGGTAACACTGAAGCTTTCTTT	CASINLRGNTEAFF
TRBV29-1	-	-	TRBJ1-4	TGCAGCGTCCCCGGGGGCAGCTTCAATGAAAAACTGTTTTTT	CSVPGGSFNEKLFF
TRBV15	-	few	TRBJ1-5	TGTGCCACCAGCCGAGAGGGCAGGGCGTTAATACGAGCCCAGCATTTT	CATSREGRALIRAQHF
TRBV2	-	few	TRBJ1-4	TGTGCCAGCAGTGATGGTGCAGCTAATGAAAAACTGTTTTTT	CASSDGAANEKLFF
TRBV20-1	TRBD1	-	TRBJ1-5	TGCAGTGCTAGAGATCCGACAGGGTCTAGTCAGCCCCAGCATTTT	CSARDPTGSSQPQHF
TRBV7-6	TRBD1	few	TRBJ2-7	TGTGCCAGCAGCCCGAGGGACAGGGGCTACGAGCAGTACTTC	CASSPRDRGYEQYF